One and the same sample provided the 2 T cell receptor beta chains below, sequenced in a study of a mutant IDH1 vaccine in newly diagnosed glioma. Measured with immunoSEQ multiplex PCR; TCRdb has only the in-frame clones, and not every one. This table holds over 55,000 clones, around 82% found once. The time point here: baseline, week 1 (first vaccination visit). As to treatment: pre-vaccination baseline after standard-of-care therapy. The sequenced sample was peripheral blood mononuclear cells (PBMCs), obtained from a glioma patient treated with radiotherapy, temozolomide or both. All receptors come from a woman aged 18-29 years with glioma. Some clones in this sample may be carry-over from other donors' samples.

This chain uses TRBV2 with TRBJ2-2; no clear D gene. CDR1 is SNHLY, CDR2 FYNNEI, per germline. Trimming removed 5 bases at V and 8 bases at J, with 12 bases between. The CDR3 loop spans 13 amino acids. The CDR3 protein is CASSPTLGGELFF. The DNA of the CDR3 is TGTGCCAGCAGTCCTACCCTAGGAGGGGAGCTGTTTTTT. Looking up the rest from reference TRBV2 and TRBJ2-2 gives the full variable domain: EPEVTQTPSHQVTQMGQEVILRCVPISNHLYFYWYRQILGQKVEFLVSFYNNEISEKSEIFDDQFSVERPDGSNFTLKIRSTKLEDSAMYFCASSPTLGGELFFGEGSRLTVL.

The rearrangement joins TRBV7-2 to TRBJ1-1; D call uncertain. Germline assignment: CDR1 SGHTA and CDR2 FQGNSA. CDR3 length: 14 residues. The V end was cut by 5 bases, the J end by 1 base, with 11 bases between. The CDR3 here is CASSPTQPNTEAFF. In DNA, the CDR3 is TGTGCCAGCAGCCCGACACAACCGAACACTGAAGCTTTCTTT. The full variable domain, its missing parts supplied by reference TRBV7-2 and TRBJ1-1, is GAGVSQSPSNKVTEKGKDVELRCDPISGHTALYWYRQSLGQGLEFLIYFQGNSAPDKSGLPSDRFSAERTGGSVSTLTIQRTQQEDSAVYLCASSPTQPNTEAFFGQGTRLTVV.